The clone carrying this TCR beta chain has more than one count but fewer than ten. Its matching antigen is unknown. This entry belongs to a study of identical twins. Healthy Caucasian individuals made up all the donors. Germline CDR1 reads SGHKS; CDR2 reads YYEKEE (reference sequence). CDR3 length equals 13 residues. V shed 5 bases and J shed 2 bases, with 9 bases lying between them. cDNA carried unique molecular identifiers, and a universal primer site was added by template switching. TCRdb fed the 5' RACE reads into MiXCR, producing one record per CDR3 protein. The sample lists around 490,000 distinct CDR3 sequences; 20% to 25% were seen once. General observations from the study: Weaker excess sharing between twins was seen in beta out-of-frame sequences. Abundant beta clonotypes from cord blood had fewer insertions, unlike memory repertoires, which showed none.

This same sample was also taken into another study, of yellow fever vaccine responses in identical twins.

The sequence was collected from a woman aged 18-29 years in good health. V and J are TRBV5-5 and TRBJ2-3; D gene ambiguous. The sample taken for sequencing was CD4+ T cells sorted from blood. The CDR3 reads CASRMRFTDTQYF. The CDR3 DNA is TGTGCCAGCAGGATGCGGTTCACAGATACGCAGTATTTT.